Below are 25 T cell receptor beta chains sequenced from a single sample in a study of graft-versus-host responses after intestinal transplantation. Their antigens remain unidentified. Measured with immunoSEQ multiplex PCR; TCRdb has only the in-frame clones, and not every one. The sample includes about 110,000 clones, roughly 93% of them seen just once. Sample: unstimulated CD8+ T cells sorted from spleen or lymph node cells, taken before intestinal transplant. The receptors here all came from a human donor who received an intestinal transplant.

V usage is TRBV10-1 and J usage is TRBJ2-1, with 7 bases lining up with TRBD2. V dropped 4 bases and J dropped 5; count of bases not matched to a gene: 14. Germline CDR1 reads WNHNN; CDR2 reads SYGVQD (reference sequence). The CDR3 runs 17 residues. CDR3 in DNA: TGCGCCAGCAGTGTTTTCATTCAGCGGGAAGCTAACAATGAGCAGTTCTTC. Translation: CASSVFIQREANNEQFF.

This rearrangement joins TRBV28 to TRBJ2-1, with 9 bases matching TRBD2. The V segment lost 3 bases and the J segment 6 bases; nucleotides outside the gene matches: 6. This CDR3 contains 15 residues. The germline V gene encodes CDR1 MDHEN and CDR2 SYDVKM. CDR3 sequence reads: CASSLFSGSANEQFF. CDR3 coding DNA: TGTGCCAGCAGTTTGTTTAGCGGGAGTGCCAATGAGCAGTTCTTC.

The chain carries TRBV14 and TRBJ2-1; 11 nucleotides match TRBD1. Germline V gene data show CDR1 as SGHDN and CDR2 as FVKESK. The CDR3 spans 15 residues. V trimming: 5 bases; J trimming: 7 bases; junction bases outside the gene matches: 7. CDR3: CASSSRDRGGNEQFF. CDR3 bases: TGTGCCAGCAGCTCGCGGGACAGGGGGGGGAATGAGCAGTTCTTC.

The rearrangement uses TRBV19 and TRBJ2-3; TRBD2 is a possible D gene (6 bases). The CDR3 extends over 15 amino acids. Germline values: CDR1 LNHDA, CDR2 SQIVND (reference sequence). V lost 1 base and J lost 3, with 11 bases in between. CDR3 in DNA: TGTGCCAGTAGTATAGCGGGAGTATCGACAGATACGCAGTATTTT. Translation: CASSIAGVSTDTQYF.

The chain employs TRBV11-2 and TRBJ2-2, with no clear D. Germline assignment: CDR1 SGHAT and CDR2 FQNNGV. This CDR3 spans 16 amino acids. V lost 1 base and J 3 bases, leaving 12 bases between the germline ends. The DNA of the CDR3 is TGTGCCAGCAGCTTAGGGGCCAGCAGTTACACCGGGGAGCTGTTTTTT. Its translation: CASSLGASSYTGELFF.

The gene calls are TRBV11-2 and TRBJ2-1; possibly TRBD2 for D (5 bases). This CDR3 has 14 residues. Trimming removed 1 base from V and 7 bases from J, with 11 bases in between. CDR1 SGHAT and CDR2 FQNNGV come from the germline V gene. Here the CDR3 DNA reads TGTGCCAGCAGCTTAGCGCCTAGCCGTAATGAGCAGTTCTTC. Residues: CASSLAPSRNEQFF.

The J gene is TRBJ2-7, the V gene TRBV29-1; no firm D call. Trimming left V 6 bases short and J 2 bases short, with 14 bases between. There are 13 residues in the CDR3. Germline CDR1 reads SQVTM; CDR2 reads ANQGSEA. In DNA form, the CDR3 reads TGCAGCGTCCGGGCCCCTCAGGCCTACGAGCAGTACTTC. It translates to CSVRAPQAYEQYF.

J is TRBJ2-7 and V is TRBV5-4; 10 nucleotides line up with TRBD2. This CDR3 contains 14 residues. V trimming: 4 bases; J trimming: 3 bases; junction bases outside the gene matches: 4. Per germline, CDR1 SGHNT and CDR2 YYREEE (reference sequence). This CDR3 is CASSPGLAVYEQYF. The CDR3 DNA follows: TGTGCCAGCAGCCCCGGACTAGCGGTCTACGAGCAGTACTTC.

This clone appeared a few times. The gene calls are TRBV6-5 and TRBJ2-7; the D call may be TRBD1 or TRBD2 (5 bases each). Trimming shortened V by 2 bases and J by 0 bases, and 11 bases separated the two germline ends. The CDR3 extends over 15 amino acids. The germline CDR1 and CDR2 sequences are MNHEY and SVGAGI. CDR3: CASSYRDPYSYEQYF. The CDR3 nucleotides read TGTGCCAGCAGTTACCGGGACCCATACTCCTACGAGCAGTACTTC.

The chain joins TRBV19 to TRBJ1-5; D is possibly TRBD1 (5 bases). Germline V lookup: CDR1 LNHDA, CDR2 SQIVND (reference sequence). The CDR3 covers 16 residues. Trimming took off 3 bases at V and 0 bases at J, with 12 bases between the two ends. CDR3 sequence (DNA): TGTGCCAGTAGTATGCCAGGGCGGGTTAGCAATCAGCCCCAGCATTTT. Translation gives CASSMPGRVSNQPQHF.

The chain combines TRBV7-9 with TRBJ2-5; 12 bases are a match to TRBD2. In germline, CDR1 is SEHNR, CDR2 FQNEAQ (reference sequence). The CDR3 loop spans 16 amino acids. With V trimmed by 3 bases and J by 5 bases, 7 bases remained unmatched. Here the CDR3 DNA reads TGTGCCAGCAGCTTCCGACTAGCGGGGGAGGAGGAGACCCAGTACTTC. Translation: CASSFRLAGEEETQYF.

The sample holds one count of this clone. The DNA of the CDR3 is TGCGCCAGCAGCCCACCATCATCAGGGGCCCCTGAAGCTTTCTTT. It codes for CASSPPSSGAPEAFF. The chain links TRBV4-1 to TRBJ1-1, with D possibly TRBD1 on 6 matching bases. Germline V gene lookup returns CDR1 MGHRA and CDR2 YSYEKL. Trimming removed 4 bases from V and 6 bases from J, with 18 bases in between. The length of the CDR3 is 15 residues.

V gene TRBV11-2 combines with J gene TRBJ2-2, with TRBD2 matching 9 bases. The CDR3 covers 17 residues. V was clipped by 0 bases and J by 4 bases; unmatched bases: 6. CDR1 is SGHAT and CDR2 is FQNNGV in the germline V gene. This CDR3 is CASSLEASGVPTGELFF. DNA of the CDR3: TGTGCCAGCAGCTTAGAGGCTAGCGGGGTGCCCACCGGGGAGCTGTTTTTT.

CDR3: CASSLSGERERVDTQYF. The CDR3 bases are TGTGCCAGCAGTTTATCGGGGGAGCGGGAGAGGGTAGATACGCAGTATTTT. The V gene is TRBV27, the J gene TRBJ2-3, with 8 bases identical to TRBD2. CDR1 MNHEY and CDR2 SMNVEV come from the germline V gene (reference sequence). CDR3 length: 17 amino acids. Germline trimming cut 0 bases from V and 5 bases from J; bases unmatched to any gene: 10.

The DNA of the CDR3 is TGTGCCAGCAGTTCCTCGGGAGGGTGGGAGACCCAGTACTTC. It yields the protein CASSSSGGWETQYF. This rearrangement joins TRBV6-6 to TRBJ2-5; 8 bases match TRBD2. The CDR3 consists of 14 residues. Germline CDR1 MNHNY, CDR2 SVGAGI (reference sequence). V shed 4 bases, J shed 5 bases, and the junction held 6 bases outside the gene matches.

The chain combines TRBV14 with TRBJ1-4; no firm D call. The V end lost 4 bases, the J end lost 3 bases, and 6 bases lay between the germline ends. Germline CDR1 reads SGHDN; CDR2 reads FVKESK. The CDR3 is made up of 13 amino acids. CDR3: CASSLPPNEKLFF. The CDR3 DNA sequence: TGTGCCAGCAGCCTCCCCCCTAATGAAAAACTGTTTTTT.

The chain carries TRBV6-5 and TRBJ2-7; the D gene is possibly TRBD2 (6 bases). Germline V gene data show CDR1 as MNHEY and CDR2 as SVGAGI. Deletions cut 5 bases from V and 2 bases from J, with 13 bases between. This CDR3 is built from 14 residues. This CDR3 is CASSAWDFPYEQYF. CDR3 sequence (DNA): TGTGCCAGCAGTGCCTGGGACTTCCCCTACGAGCAGTACTTC.

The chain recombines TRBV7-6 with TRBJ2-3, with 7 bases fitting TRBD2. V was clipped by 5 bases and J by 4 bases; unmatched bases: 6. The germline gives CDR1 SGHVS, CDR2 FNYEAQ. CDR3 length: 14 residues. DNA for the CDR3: TGTGCCAGCAGCCCAATAGCGGGCTCAGATACGCAGTATTTT. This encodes CASSPIAGSDTQYF.

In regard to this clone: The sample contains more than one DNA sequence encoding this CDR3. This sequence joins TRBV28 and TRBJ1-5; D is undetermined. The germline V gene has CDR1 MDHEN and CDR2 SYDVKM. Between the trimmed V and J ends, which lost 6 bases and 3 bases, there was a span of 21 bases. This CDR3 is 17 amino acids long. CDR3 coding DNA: TGTGCCAGCAGAACCAGACAATCCCGGGAGTCCAATCAGCCCCAGCATTTT. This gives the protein CASRTRQSRESNQPQHF.

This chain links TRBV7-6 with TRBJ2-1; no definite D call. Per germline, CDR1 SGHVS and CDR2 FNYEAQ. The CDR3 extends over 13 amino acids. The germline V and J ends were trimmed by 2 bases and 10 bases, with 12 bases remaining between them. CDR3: CASSLPPWPEQFF. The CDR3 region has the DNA TGTGCCAGCAGCTTACCCCCTTGGCCCGAGCAGTTCTTC.

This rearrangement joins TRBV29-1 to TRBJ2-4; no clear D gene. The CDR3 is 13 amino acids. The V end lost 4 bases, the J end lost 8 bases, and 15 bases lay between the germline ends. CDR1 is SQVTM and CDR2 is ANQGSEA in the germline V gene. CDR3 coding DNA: TGCAGCGTTGTCTCGGGTGCGGTAGACATTCAGTACTTC. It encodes CSVVSGAVDIQYF.

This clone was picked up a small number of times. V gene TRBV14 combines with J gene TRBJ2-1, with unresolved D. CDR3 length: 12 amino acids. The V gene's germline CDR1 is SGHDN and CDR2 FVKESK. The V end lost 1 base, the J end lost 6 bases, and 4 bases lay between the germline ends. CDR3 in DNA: TGTGCCAGCAGCCAAGGACTCAATGAGCAGTTCTTC. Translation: CASSQGLNEQFF.

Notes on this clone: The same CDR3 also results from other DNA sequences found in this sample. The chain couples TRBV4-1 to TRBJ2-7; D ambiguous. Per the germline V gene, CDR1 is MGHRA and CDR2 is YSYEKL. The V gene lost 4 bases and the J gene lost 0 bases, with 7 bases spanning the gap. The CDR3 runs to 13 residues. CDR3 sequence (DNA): TGCGCCAGCAGCCCCTCACTCTCCTACGAGCAGTACTTC. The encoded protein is CASSPSLSYEQYF.

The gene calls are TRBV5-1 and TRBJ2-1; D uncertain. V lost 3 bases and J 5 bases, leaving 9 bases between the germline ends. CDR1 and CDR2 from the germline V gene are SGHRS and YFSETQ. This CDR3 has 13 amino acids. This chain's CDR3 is CASSSGRNNEQFF. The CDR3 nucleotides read TGCGCCAGCAGCTCAGGTCGCAACAATGAGCAGTTCTTC.

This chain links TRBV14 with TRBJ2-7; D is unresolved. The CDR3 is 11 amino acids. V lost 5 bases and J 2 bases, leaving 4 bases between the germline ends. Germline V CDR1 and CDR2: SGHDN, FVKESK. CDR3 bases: TGTGCCAGCAGCTTCACCTACGAGCAGTACTTC. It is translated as CASSFTYEQYF.